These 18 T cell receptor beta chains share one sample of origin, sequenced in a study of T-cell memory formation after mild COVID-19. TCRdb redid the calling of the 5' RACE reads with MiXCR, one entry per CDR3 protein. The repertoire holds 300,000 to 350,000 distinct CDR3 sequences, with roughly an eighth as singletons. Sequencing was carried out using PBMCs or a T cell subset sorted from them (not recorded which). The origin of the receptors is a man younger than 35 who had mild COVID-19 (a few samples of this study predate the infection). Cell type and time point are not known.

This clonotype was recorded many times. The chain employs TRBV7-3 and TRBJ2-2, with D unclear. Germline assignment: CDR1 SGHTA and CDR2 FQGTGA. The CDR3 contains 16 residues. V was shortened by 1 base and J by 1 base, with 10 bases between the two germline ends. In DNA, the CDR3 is TGTGCCAGCAGCTTAAACGCCCGTGGGAACACCGGGGAGCTGTTTTTT. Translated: CASSLNARGNTGELFF. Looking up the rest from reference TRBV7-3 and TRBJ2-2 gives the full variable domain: GAGVSQTPSNKVTEKGKYVELRCDPISGHTALYWYRQSLGQGPEFLIYFQGTGAADDSGLPNDRFFAVRPEGSVSTLKIQRTERGDSAVYLCASSLNARGNTGELFFGEGSRLTVL.

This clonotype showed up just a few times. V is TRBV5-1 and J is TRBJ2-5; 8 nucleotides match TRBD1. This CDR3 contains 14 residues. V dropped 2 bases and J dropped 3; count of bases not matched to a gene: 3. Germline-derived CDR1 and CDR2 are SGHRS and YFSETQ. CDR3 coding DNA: TGCGCCAGCAGCTTCAAGACAGGGGAAGAGACCCAGTACTTC. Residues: CASSFKTGEETQYF.

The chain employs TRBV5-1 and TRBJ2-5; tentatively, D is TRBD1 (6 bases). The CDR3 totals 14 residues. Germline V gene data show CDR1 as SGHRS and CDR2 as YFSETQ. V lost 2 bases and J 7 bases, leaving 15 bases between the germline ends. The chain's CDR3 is CASSLGQKLGTQYF. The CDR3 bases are TGCGCCAGCAGCTTAGGACAGAAGCTAGGGACCCAGTACTTC.

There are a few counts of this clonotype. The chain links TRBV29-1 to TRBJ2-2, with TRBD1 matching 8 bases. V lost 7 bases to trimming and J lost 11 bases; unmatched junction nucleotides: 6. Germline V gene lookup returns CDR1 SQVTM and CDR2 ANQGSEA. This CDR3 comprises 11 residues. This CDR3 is CSAGTGYELFF. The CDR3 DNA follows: TGCAGCGCCGGGACAGGATATGAGCTGTTTTTT.

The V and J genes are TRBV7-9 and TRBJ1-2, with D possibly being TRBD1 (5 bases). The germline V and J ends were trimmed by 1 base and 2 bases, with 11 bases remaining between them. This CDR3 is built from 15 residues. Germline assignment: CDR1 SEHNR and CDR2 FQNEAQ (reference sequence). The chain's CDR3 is CASSLVWGVNYGYTF. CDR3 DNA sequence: TGTGCCAGCAGCTTAGTTTGGGGGGTGAACTATGGCTACACCTTC.

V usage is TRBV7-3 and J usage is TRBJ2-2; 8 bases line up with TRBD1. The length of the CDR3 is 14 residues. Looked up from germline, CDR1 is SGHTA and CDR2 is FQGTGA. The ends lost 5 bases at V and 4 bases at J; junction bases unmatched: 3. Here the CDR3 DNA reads TGTGCCAGCAGCCAGGGGGCGGCCACCGGGGAGCTGTTTTTT. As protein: CASSQGAATGELFF. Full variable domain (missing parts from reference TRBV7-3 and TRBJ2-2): GAGVSQTPSNKVTEKGKYVELRCDPISGHTALYWYRQSLGQGPEFLIYFQGTGAADDSGLPNDRFFAVRPEGSVSTLKIQRTERGDSAVYLCASSQGAATGELFFGEGSRLTVL.

The CDR3 reads CASSYSGGVYNEQFF. In nucleotides, the CDR3 is TGTGCCAGCAGTTATAGCGGGGGGGTCTACAATGAGCAGTTCTTC. V gene TRBV27 combines with J gene TRBJ2-1; 11 positions agree with TRBD2. The CDR3 extends over 15 amino acids. Per germline, CDR1 MNHEY and CDR2 SMNVEV (reference sequence). V shed 4 bases, J shed 3 bases, and the junction held 2 bases outside the gene matches.

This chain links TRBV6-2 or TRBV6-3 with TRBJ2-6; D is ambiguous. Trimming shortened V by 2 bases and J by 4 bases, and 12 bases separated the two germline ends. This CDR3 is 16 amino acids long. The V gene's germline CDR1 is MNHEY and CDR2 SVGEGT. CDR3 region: CASSYPSYHGANVLTF. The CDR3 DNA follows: TGTGCCAGCAGTTACCCTTCGTATCACGGGGCCAACGTCCTGACTTTC.

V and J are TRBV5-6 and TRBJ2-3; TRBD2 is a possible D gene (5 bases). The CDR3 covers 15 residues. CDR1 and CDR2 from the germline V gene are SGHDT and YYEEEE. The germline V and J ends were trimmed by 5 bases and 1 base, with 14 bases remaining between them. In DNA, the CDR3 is TGTGCCAGCAGAGAGGGATGGATTCGCACAGATACGCAGTATTTT. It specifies CASREGWIRTDTQYF.

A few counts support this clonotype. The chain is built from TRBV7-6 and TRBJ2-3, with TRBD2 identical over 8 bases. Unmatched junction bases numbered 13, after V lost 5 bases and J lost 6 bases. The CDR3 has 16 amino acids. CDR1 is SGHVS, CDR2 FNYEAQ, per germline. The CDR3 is CASSPRGGLNSDTQYF. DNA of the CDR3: TGTGCCAGCAGCCCACGGGGGGGCCTTAATTCGGATACGCAGTATTTT.

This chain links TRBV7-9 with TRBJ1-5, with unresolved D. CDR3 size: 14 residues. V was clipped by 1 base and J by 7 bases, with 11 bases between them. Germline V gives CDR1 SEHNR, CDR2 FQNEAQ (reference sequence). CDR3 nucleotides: TGTGCCAGCAGCTTAGGGGGTCCTGAGCAGCCCCAGCATTTT. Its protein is CASSLGGPEQPQHF.

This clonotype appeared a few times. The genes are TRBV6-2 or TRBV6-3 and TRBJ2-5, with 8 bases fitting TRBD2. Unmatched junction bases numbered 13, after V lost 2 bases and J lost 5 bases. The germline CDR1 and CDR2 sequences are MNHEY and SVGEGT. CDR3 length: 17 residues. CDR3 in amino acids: CASSYPSRTSRGETQYF. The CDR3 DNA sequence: TGTGCCAGCAGTTACCCGAGTAGGACTAGCAGAGGGGAGACCCAGTACTTC.

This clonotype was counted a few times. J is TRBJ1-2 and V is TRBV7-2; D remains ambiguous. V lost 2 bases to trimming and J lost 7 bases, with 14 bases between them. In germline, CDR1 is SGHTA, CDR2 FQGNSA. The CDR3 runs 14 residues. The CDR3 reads CASSLWWHQAGYTF. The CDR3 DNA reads TGTGCCAGCAGCTTATGGTGGCACCAGGCTGGCTACACCTTC.

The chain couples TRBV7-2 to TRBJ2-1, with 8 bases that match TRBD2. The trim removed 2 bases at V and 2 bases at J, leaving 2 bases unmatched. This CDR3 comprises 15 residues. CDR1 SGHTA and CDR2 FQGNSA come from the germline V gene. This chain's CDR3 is CASSLSGGTYNEQFF. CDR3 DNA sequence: TGTGCCAGCAGCTTAAGCGGGGGAACCTACAATGAGCAGTTCTTC.

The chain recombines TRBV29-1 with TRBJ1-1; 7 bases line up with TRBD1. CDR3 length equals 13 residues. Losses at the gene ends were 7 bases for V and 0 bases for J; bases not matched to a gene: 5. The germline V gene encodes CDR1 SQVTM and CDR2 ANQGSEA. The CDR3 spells CSGTGTVNTEAFF. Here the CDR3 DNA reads TGCAGCGGTACCGGGACAGTGAACACTGAAGCTTTCTTT.

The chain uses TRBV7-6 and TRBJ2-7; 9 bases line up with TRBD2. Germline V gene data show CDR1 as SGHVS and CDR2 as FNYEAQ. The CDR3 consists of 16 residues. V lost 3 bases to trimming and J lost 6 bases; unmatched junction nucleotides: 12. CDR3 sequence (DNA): TGTGCCAGCAGCTTGGGAGGGAGCGGGGGGTCGGCCGAGCAGTACTTC. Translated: CASSLGGSGGSAEQYF.

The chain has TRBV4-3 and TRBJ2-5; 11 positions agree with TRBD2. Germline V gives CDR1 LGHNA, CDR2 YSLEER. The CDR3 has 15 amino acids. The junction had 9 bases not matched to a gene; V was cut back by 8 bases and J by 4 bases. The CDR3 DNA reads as TGCGCCAGCGCACCGACTAGCGGGGAAGGAGAGACCCAGTACTTC. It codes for CASAPTSGEGETQYF.

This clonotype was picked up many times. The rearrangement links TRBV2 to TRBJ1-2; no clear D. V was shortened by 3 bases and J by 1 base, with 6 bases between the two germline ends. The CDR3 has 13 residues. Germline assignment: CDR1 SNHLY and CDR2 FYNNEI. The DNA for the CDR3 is TGTGCCAGCAGTGATAGTGGTAACTATGGCTACACCTTC. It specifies CASSDSGNYGYTF.